This TCR beta chain is drawn from a study of identical twins (dated by TCRdb to the mid-2010s). For context, the study as a whole: TCR alpha and beta repertoires from monozygotic twins, unrelated adults of various ages and cord blood were deep-sequenced to test whether fetal clonotypes persist. Replicate twin experiments were performed at different times using different library preparation protocols to rule out contamination. Study-level results and caveats: Because the same donors could not be followed over many years, conclusions were based on cross-sectional statistical analysis. The excess sharing between twins in beta out-of-frame sequences was weaker because fewer shared sequences reduced the signal-to-noise ratio. In monozygotic twins, out-of-frame TCR alpha sharing was systematically underestimated by recombination models, although the models agreed with sharing between unrelated individuals. Compared with coincidental sharing between unrelated individuals, an excess of low generation-probability sequences was observed among out-of-frame TCR alpha sequences shared between twins. Fewer insertions were carried by abundant cord blood beta clonotypes, a similar but weaker trend appeared in young adult naive repertoires, and no such trend appeared in memory repertoires. Invariant T cells such as MAIT and iNKT could partly confound zero-insertion analyses, though diverse VJ usage argued against this for most clonotypes.

In its sample, this clonotype was seen many times. Its antigen is unknown. Within one base of it there is no much larger clone, and no base qualities were kept. The receptor library was made with 5' RACE. These reads were obtained on an Illumina HiSeq 2000. A universal primer binding site was added through template switching, and the final cDNA carried a unique molecular identifier so that TCR cDNA molecules could be counted accurately. First-strand cDNA for TCR alpha and beta chains was synthesized from specific primers in the conserved constant-segment region. To control for contamination, every cDNA library carried two barcodes: a SMART-Mk sample barcode plus Illumina barcodes. Two successive PCR steps introduced TruSeq adapter sequences along with Illumina sample barcodes. The Illumina HiSeq platform was used with custom primers to sequence TCR alpha and beta cDNA libraries. In the source study's methods: MiGEC processed the raw reads to extract unique molecular identifiers, while MiXCR was used to determine the CDR3 positions. For each individual, recombination models were inferred using an EM algorithm with the repgenHMM and IGoR tools. The analysis of shared clonotypes was done with the tcR package in R, with sharing normalized by the product of cloneset sizes. To study raw recombination without the effects of thymic and clonal selection, out-of-frame nonproductive sequences were analyzed. The public sequencing data were trimmed at Q25 with fastp and processed into clonotypes with MiXCR by TCRdb, which kept only in-frame beta chains. When rows share a CDR3 protein, they turn into one entry using the most common DNA and genes. The V and J calls reflect TCRdb's pipeline rather than the authors' work. The table for this sample lists 690,000 or so distinct CDR3 sequences; less than 7% of them were counted only once. The ten largest clones add up to approximately 2% of the sample.

Only healthy Caucasian donors were included. Three unrelated non-twin adults were also sequenced: a male aged 18 to 30, a male aged 50 to 59 and a female aged 50 to 59. Using Miltenyi CD45RO+ enrichment and human naive T-cell isolation kits, memory (CD45RO+) and naive T cells were isolated from PBMC. V loses 6 bases, J loses 1 base, and the germline ends lie 11 bases apart. Its CDR3 holds 14 amino acids, cysteine through phenylalanine. Only CDR3 DNA remains: 42 bases, in frame from the first base. The CDR1 and CDR2 encoded by the germline V gene are ENHRY and SYGVKD. Rearrangement joined TRBV10-3 to TRBJ2-3; the D gene may be TRBD1 or TRBD2, since each aligns over 5 bases. The origin of this receptor is a man between 18 and 29 years old in good health. The sequencing sample was made of naive T cells sorted from blood. The cell subset or site label for this specimen denotes: cells isolated with a human naive T-cell isolation kit. The CDR3 sequence is CAISGTSGTDTQYF. The DNA sequence follows: TGTGCCATCAGCGGGACGTCGGGCACAGATACGCAGTATTTT.